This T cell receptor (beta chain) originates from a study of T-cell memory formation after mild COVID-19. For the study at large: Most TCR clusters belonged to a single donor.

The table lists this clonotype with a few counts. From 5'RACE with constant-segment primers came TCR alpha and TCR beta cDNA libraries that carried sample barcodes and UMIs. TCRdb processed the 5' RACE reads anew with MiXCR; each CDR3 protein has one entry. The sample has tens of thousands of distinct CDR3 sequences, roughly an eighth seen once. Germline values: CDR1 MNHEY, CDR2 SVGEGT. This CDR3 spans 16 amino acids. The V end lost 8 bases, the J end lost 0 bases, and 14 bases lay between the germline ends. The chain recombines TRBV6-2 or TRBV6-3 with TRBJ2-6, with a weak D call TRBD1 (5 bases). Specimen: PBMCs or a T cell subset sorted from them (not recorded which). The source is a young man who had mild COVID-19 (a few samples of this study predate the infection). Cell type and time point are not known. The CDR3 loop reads CASRNRKSSGANVLTF. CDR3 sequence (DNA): TGTGCCAGCCGAAACAGGAAGAGCTCTGGGGCCAACGTCCTGACTTTC.